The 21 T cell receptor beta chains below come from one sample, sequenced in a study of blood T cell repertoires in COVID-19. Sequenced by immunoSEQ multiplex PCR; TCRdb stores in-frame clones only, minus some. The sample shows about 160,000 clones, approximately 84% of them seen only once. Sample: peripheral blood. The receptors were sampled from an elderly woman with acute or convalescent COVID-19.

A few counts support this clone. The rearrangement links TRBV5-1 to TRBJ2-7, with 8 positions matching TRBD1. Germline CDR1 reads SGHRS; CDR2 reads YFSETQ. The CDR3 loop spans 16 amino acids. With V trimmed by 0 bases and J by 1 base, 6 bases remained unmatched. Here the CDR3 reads CASSLAGQGESYEQYF. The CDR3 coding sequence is TGCGCCAGCAGCTTGGCTGGACAGGGTGAATCCTACGAGCAGTACTTC.

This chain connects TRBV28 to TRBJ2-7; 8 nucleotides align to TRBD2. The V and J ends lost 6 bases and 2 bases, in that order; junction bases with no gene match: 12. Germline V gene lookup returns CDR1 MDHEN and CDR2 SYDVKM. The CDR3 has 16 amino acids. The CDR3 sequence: CASSFPGLGRTYEQYF. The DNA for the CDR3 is TGTGCCAGCAGCTTCCCGGGACTAGGAAGAACCTACGAGCAGTACTTC. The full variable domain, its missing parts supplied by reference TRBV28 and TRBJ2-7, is DVKVTQSSRYLVKRTGEKVFLECVQDMDHENMFWYRQDPGLGLRLIYFSYDVKMKEKGDIPEGYSVSREKKERFSLILESASTNQTSMYLCASSFPGLGRTYEQYFGPGTRLTVT.

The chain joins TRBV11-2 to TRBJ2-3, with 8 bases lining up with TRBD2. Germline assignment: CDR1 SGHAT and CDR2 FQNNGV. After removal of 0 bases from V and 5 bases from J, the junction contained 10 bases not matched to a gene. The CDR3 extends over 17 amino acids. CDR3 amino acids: CASSLDRRRGAGDTQYF. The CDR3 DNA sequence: TGTGCCAGCAGCTTAGATAGGAGGCGGGGGGCGGGAGATACGCAGTATTTT.

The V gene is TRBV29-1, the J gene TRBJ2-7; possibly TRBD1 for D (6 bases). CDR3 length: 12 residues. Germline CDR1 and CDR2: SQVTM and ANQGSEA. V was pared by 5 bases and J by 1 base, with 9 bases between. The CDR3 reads CSVRDNSYEQYF. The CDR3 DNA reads TGCAGCGTTCGGGACAATTCCTACGAGCAGTACTTC.

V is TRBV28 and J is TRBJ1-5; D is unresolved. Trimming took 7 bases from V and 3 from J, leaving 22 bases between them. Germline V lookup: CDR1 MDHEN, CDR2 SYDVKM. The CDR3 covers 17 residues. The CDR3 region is CASNFATYPEANQPQHF. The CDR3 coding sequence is TGTGCCAGCAACTTCGCCACCTATCCAGAGGCCAATCAGCCCCAGCATTTT.

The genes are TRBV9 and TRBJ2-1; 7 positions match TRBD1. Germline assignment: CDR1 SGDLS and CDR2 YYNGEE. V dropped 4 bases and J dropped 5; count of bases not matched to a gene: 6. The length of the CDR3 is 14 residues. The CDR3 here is CASSPEDRNNEQFF. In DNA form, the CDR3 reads TGTGCCAGCAGCCCAGAGGACAGGAACAATGAGCAGTTCTTC.

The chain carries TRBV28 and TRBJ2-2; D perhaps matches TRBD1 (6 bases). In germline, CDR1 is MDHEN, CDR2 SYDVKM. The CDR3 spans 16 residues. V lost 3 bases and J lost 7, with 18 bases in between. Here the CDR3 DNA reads TGTGCCAGCAGTTTTACCAGGGGTTTTTTCATCGGGGAGCTGTTTTTT. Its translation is CASSFTRGFFIGELFF.

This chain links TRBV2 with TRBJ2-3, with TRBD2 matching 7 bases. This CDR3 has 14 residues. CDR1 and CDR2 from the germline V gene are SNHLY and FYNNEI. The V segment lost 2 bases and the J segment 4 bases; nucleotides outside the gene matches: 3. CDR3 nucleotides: TGTGCCAGCAGTGAAATGCGGGAGTCAGATACGCAGTATTTT. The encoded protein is CASSEMRESDTQYF.

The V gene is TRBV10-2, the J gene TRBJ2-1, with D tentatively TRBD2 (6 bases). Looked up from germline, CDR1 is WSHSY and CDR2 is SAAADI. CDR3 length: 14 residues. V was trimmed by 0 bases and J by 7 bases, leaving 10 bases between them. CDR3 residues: CASSESGGGNEQFF. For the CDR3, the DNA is TGCGCCAGCAGTGAGTCAGGTGGAGGGAATGAGCAGTTCTTC.

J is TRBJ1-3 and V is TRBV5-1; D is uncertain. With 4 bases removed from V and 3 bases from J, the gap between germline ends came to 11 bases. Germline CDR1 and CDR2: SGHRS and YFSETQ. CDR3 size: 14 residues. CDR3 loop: CASSPGGLGNTIYF. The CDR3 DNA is TGCGCCAGCAGCCCCGGCGGACTTGGAAACACCATATATTTT.

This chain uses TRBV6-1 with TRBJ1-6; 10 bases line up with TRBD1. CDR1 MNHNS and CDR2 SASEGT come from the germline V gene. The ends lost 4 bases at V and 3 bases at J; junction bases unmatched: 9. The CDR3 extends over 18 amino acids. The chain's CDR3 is CASSGQTGGSVYNSPLHF. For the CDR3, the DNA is TGTGCCAGCAGTGGGCAGACAGGGGGCTCCGTCTATAATTCACCCCTCCACTTT.

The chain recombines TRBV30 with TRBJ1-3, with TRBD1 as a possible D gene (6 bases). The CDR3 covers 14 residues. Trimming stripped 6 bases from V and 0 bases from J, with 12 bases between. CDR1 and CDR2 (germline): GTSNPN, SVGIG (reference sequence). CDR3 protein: CACSQGSSGNTIYF. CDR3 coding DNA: TGTGCCTGCAGCCAGGGGAGCTCTGGAAACACCATATATTTT.

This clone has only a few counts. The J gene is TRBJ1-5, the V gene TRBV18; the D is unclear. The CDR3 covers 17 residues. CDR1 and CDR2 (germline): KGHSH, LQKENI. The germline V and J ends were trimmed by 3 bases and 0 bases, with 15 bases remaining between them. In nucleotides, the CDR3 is TGTGCCAGCTCACCTCGGTCTGCGGGGAATAGCAATCAGCCCCAGCATTTT. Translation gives CASSPRSAGNSNQPQHF.

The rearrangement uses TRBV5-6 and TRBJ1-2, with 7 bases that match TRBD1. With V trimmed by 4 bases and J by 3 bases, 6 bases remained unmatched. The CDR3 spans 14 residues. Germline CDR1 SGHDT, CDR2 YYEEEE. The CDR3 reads CASSRRDRHYGYTF. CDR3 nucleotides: TGTGCCAGCAGCCGCCGGGACAGACACTATGGCTACACCTTC.

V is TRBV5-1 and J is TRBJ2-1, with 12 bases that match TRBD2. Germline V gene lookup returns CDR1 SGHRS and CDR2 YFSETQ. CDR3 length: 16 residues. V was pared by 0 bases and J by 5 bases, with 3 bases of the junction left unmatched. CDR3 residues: CASSLGLAGGDNEQFF. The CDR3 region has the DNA TGCGCCAGCAGCTTGGGCCTAGCGGGAGGGGACAATGAGCAGTTCTTC.

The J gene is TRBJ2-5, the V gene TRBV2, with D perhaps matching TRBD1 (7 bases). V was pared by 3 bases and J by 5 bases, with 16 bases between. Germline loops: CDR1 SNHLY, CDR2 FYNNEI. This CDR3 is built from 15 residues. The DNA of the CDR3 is TGTGCCAGCAGTGATGGGCAGGGGGGTTTTGAGACCCAGTACTTC. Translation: CASSDGQGGFETQYF.

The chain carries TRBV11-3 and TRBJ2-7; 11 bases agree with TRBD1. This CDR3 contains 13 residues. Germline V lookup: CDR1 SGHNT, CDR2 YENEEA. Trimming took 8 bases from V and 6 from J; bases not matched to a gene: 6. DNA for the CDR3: TGTGCCAGCGGGACAGGGGGGGGGTCCGAGCAGTACTTC. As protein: CASGTGGGSEQYF.

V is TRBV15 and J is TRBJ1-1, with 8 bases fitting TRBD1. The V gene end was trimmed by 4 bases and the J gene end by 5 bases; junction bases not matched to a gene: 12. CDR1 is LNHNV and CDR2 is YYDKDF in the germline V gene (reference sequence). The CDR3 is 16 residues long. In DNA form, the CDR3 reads TGTGCCACCAGCAACCGTTTTATCACAGGGGGGACTGAAGCTTTCTTT. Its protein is CATSNRFITGGTEAFF.

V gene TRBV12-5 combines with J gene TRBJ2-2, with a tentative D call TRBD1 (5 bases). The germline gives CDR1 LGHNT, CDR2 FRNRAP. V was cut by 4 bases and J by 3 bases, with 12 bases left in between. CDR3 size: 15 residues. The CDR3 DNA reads TGTGCTAGTGGTTGGGGCCTCGATGACACCGGGGAGCTGTTTTTT. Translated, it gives CASGWGLDDTGELFF.

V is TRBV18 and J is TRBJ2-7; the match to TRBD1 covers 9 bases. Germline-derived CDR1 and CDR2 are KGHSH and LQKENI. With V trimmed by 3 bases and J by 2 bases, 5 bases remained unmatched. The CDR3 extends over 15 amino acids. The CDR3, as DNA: TGTGCCAGCTCACCGGCACAGGGGGCGGCCTACGAGCAGTACTTC. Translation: CASSPAQGAAYEQYF.

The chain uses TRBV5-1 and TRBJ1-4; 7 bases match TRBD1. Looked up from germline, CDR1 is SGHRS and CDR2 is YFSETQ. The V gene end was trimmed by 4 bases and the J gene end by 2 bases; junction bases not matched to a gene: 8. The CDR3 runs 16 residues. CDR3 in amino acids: CASSQQGHRTNEKLFF. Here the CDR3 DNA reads TGCGCCAGCAGCCAACAGGGGCACCGGACTAATGAAAAACTGTTTTTT.